Sequencing of this TCR beta chain was carried out in a study of shared clonotypes between healthy human individuals. Naive CD8 cells lacked CD45RO, underwent positive selection for CCR7 and left out terminally differentiated effector memory CD45RA+ cells. This table comes from immunoSEQ multiplex PCR, and its TCRdb copy is limited to in-frame clones, with some not included. The data show about 2.1 million clones, 85% to 95% seen once. CDR1 and CDR2 from the germline V gene are SEHNR and FQNEAQ (reference sequence). The V and J ends lost 7 bases and 7 bases respectively, with 10 bases between them. The CDR3 has 12 residues.

This receptor was identified in a man aged 18 to 30 in good health. Some clones in this sample may be carry-over from other donors' samples. The rearrangement links TRBV7-9 to TRBJ1-4; D is undetermined. Specimen: naive CD8+ T cells from PBMCs. CDR3 sequence reads: CASNSWGEKLFF. The CDR3 coding sequence is TGTGCCAGCAATTCTTGGGGTGAAAAACTGTTTTTT.